This T cell receptor beta chain comes out of a study of T cell repertoires in cytomegalovirus infection. Study-level background: TCR beta signatures that were public indicated CMV infection and matching HLA type. Study-wide results and limits: Public TCR beta family frequency separated CMV-and-HLA carriers, including in an independent cohort. In two of eight donors, the top clonotype was HLA-C-restricted CMV-specific.

The V gene's germline CDR1 is LNHDA and CDR2 SQIVND (reference sequence). Unmatched junction bases numbered 10, after V lost 5 bases and J lost 4 bases. The CDR3 loop spans 16 amino acids. This clonotype came up many times. Antigen unknown. TCRdb passed the reads through MiXCR, listing each CDR3 protein once. The sample contains around 210,000 distinct CDR3 sequences, 6.5% of which appear only once. The clonotype was recovered from a human donor in good health (CMV status not recorded). Some clones in this sample may be carry-over from other donors' samples. Sequencing input: PBMCs. V usage is TRBV19 and J usage is TRBJ1-5, with TRBD1 matching over 8 bases. CDR3 in amino acids: CASSFHQGARNQPQHF. In DNA form, the CDR3 reads TGTGCCAGTAGTTTTCACCAGGGGGCTAGAAATCAGCCCCAGCATTTT.